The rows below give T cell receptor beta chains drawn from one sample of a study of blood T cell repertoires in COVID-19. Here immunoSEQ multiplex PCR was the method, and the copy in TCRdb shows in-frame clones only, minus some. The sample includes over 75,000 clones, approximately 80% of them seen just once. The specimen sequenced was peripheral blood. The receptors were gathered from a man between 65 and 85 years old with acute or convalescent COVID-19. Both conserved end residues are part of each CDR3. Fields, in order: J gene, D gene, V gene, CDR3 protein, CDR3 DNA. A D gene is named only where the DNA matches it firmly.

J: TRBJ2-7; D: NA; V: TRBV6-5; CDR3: CASSWQAATYEQYF; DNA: TGTGCCAGCAGTTGGCAGGCCGCGACCTACGAGCAGTACTTC
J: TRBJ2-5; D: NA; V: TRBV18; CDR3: CASSPQGGETQYF; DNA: TGTGCCAGCTCACCCCAAGGGGGAGAGACCCAGTACTTC
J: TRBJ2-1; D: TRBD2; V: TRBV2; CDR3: CASSEVGVAGGFGPFF; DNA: TGTGCCAGCAGTGAAGTGGGGGTAGCGGGGGGATTCGGCCCGTTCTTC
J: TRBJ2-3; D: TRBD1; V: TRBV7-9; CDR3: CASSWWTGANTDTQYF; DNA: TGTGCCAGCAGCTGGTGGACAGGGGCGAACACAGATACGCAGTATTTT
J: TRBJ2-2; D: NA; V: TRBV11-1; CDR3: CASSSRGLNTGELFF; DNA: TGTGCCAGCAGCTCAAGGGGACTTAACACCGGGGAGCTGTTTTTT
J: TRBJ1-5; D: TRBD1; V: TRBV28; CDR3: CASRVGDRGNQPQHF; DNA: TGTGCCAGCAGGGTTGGGGACAGAGGCAATCAGCCCCAGCATTTT
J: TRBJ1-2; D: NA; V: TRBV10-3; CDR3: CAISGGYNYGYTF; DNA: TGTGCCATCAGTGGCGGTTATAACTATGGCTACACCTTC
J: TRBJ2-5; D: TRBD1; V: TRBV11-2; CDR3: CASSPDRGETQYF; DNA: TGTGCCAGCAGCCCCGACAGGGGGGAGACCCAGTACTTC
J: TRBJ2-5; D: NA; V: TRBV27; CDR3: CASSLRETQYF; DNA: TGTGCCAGCAGTTTACGAGAGACCCAGTACTTC
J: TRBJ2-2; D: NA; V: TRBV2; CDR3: CASSEQGMVTGELFF; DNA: TGTGCCAGCAGTGAACAGGGTATGGTCACCGGGGAGCTGTTTTTT
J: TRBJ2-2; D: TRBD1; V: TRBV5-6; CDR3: CASSTGQGNTGELFF; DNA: TGTGCCAGCAGCACGGGACAGGGGAACACCGGGGAGCTGTTTTTT
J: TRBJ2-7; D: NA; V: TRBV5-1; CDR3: CASTHRREYF; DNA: TGCGCCAGCACCCACCGGAGGGAGTACTTC